This T cell receptor beta chain was obtained from a study of cytomegalovirus exposure and HLA in healthy donors. In the study overall: The same platform as the approximately 670 first-cohort repertoires was used for the 120 validation repertoires, a later analysis reported. General study points: The investigators catalogued 150 to 200 TCR beta chains as cytomegalovirus-associated.

In regard to this clone: Its specificity is unknown.

Clones were sequenced by immunoSEQ multiplex PCR, and TCRdb holds only the in-frame ones, with some missing. The repertoire holds fewer than 400,000 clones, about nine tenths seen once, with 0.75% to 0.85% in the top ten. The CDR3 spans 17 residues. V dropped 1 base and J dropped 3; count of bases not matched to a gene: 5. Germline assignment: CDR1 SGHVS and CDR2 FQNEAQ. The source material was PBMCs. The chain couples TRBV7-8 to TRBJ2-3; 12 bases match TRBD2. This TCR came from a woman aged 18 to 35 in good health and CMV-seronegative. CDR3 bases: TGTGCCAGCAGCTTAGGGCTAGCGGGAGGGTGGACAGATACGCAGTATTTT. This translates into CASSLGLAGGWTDTQYF. The full variable domain, its missing parts supplied by reference TRBV7-8 and TRBJ2-3, is GAGVSQSPRYKVAKRGQDVALRCDPISGHVSLFWYQQALGQGPEFLTYFQNEAQLDKSGLPSDRFFAERPEGSVSTLKIQRTQQEDSAVYLCASSLGLAGGWTDTQYFGPGTRLTVL.